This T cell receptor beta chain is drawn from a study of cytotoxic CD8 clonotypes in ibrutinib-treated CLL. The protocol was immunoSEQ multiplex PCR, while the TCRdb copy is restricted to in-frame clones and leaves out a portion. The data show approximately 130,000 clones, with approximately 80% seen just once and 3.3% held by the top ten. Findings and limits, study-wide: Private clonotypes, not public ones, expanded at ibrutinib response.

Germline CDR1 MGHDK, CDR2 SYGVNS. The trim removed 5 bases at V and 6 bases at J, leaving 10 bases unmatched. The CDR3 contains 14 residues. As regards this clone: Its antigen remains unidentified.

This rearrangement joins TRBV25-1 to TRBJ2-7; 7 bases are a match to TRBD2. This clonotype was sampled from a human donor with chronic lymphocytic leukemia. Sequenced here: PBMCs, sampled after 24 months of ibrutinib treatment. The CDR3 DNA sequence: TGTGCCAGCAGTCTCCCTGGGAGGGTCGGCGAGCAGTACTTC. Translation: CASSLPGRVGEQYF.